The rows below give T cell receptor beta chains drawn from one sample of a study of patients and donors after allogeneic stem cell transplantation. Via MiXCR, TCRdb re-called the RT-PCR reads, giving one row per CDR3 protein. Here the sample spans about a million distinct CDR3 sequences, over 15% being singletons. Source material: blood, either unsorted or a sorted T cell fraction (not recorded which). Receptor source: a human donor who was either an allogeneic HSCT recipient or a stem cell or donor lymphocyte infusion donor (not recorded which). It is not recorded whose cells these are; they may come from a transplant donor. Each CDR3 is given with its conserved first and last residue. The D gene is left open where the match is weak. Expanded clones are given a class, and other clones once, few, many or no size at all.

V gene	D gene	clone size	J gene	CDR3 protein	CDR3 DNA
TRBV10-3	TRBD2	.	TRBJ2-3	CASGTSGSGDTQYF	TGTGCCTCAGGGACTAGCGGGAGTGGTGATACGCAGTATTTT
TRBV2	TRBD2	.	TRBJ2-3	CASNTPGLAGGTDTQYF	TGTGCCAGCAATACACCCGGACTAGCGGGGGGCACAGATACGCAGTATTTT
TRBV12-3/TRBV12-4	.	many	TRBJ2-5	CASSVGQGRRETQYF	TGTGCCAGCAGTGTCGGGCAGGGGAGGCGGGAGACCCAGTACTTC
TRBV12-3/TRBV12-4	.	few	TRBJ1-5	CASSRTVRGNQPQHF	TGTGCCAGCAGTCGGACAGTTCGGGGCAATCAGCCCCAGCATTTT
TRBV27	.	.	TRBJ2-2	CASSLWGDPVGSGELFF	TGTGCCAGCAGTTTATGGGGGGACCCGGTGGGGAGCGGGGAGCTGTTTTTT
TRBV29-1	.	many	TRBJ1-2	CSVEASSYTF	TGCAGCGTTGAAGCCAGTTCCTACACCTTC
TRBV29-1	TRBD1	.	TRBJ2-1	CSGVTGGVWDEQFF	TGCAGCGGCGTGACAGGGGGCGTATGGGATGAGCAGTTCTTC
TRBV12-3/TRBV12-4	.	many	TRBJ1-1	CAIRARYTEAFF	TGTGCCATTCGGGCTCGGTACACTGAAGCTTTCTTT
TRBV5-1	.	.	TRBJ1-2	CASSRTTENYGYTF	TGCGCCAGCAGCCGGACGACAGAGAACTATGGCTACACCTTC
TRBV29-1	.	few	TRBJ2-7	CSVGDGKSSYEQYF	TGCAGCGTTGGAGACGGGAAGAGCTCCTACGAGCAGTACTTC
TRBV12-3/TRBV12-4	.	few	TRBJ2-7	CASSLMAGAREQYF	TGTGCCAGCAGTTTAATGGCGGGGGCCCGCGAGCAGTACTTC
TRBV4-2	.	few	TRBJ1-1	CASSQDKDFEAFF	TGTGCCAGCAGCCAAGATAAAGACTTCGAAGCTTTCTTT
TRBV12-3/TRBV12-4	.	.	TRBJ2-1	CALGRDSTYNEQFF	TGTGCCCTGGGGCGGGATTCTACCTACAATGAGCAGTTCTTC
TRBV25-1	.	few	TRBJ1-2	CASTPPGTYGYTF	TGTGCCAGCACCCCACCCGGCACTTATGGCTACACCTTC
TRBV10-3	.	few	TRBJ1-5	CAISESGQPQHF	TGTGCCATCAGTGAGTCGGGGCAGCCCCAGCATTTT
TRBV20-1	TRBD1	few	TRBJ1-2	CSARVGTGSWGYTF	TGCAGTGCTAGGGTCGGGACAGGGTCTTGGGGCTACACCTTC
TRBV11-2	TRBD2	.	TRBJ2-1	CASSLVRLADYNEQFF	TGTGCCAGCAGCTTAGTTCGGCTAGCGGACTACAATGAGCAGTTCTTC
TRBV9	.	few	TRBJ1-4	CASSVGRGGFATNEKLFF	TGTGCCAGCAGCGTAGGCCGAGGGGGGTTCGCAACTAATGAAAAACTGTTTTTT
TRBV12-5	.	.	TRBJ2-1	CASGLAGPFYNEQFF	TGTGCTAGTGGTCTGGCCGGGCCTTTCTACAATGAGCAGTTCTTC
TRBV20-1	.	few	TRBJ2-1	CSASRPQGASNYNEQFF	TGCAGTGCTAGTCGCCCCCAGGGAGCCTCAAACTACAATGAGCAGTTCTTC
TRBV29-1	.	few	TRBJ2-4	CSALQGNIQYF	TGCAGCGCGCTACAGGGAAACATTCAGTACTTC
TRBV30	.	.	TRBJ1-2	CACPRKGWNGYTF	TGTGCCTGCCCCCGGAAGGGATGGAATGGCTACACCTTC
TRBV24-1	TRBD1	few	TRBJ1-2	CATSDFSGGGYTF	TGTGCCACCAGTGATTTTTCAGGGGGCGGCTACACCTTC
TRBV20-1	TRBD1	few	TRBJ1-4	CSAGTGPSKLFF	TGCAGTGCTGGGACAGGGCCCTCAAAACTGTTTTTT
TRBV20-1	TRBD1	.	TRBJ2-1	CNATGTGYPSWQFF	TGCAATGCTACCGGGACAGGATATCCTAGTTGGCAGTTCTTC
TRBV12-3/TRBV12-4	.	few	TRBJ1-1	CASSLRFGTEAFF	TGTGCCAGCAGTTTACGGTTCGGGACTGAAGCTTTCTTT
TRBV2	.	.	TRBJ2-3	CASSWDGASTDTQYF	TGTGCCAGCAGTTGGGACGGGGCTAGCACAGATACGCAGTATTTT
TRBV12-3/TRBV12-4	.	many	TRBJ2-1	CASSYDISSLHEQFF	TGTGCCAGCAGTTATGACATCAGTAGTCTCCATGAGCAGTTCTTC
TRBV28	.	.	TRBJ2-1	CASNHITGSYNEQFF	TGTGCCAGCAACCACATTACAGGGTCCTACAATGAGCAGTTCTTC
TRBV5-1	.	.	TRBJ1-1	CASSLQSGSTEAFF	TGCGCCAGCAGCTTGCAGAGCGGGAGCACTGAAGCTTTCTTT
TRBV18	.	few	TRBJ1-5	CASSPPFGLGQPQHF	TGTGCCAGCTCACCACCGTTTGGGCTTGGTCAGCCCCAGCATTTT
TRBV20-1	.	.	TRBJ1-3	CSPPEGSGNTIYF	TGCAGTCCCCCCGAAGGCTCTGGAAACACCATATATTTT
TRBV6-1	TRBD2	.	TRBJ2-7	CASSEVAFRLAGGEQYF	TGTGCCAGCAGTGAAGTCGCCTTTAGGCTAGCGGGAGGCGAGCAGTACTTC
TRBV20-1	TRBD2	few	TRBJ2-1	CSAPLAGPQPEQFF	TGCAGTGCCCCACTAGCGGGGCCCCAACCAGAGCAGTTCTTC
TRBV6-5	.	few	TRBJ2-7	CASSYRAEQYF	TGTGCCAGCAGTTACCGGGCCGAGCAGTACTTC
TRBV7-2	TRBD1	.	TRBJ1-2	CASSLGGQGGYGYTF	TGTGCCAGCAGCTTAGGGGGACAGGGAGGGTATGGCTACACCTTC